This TCR beta chain derives from a study of sequential checkpoint blockade in melanoma. Treatment in this sample: randomized to nivolumab then ipilimumab (arm A) or the reverse (arm B). Germline CDR1 MNHNS, CDR2 SASEGT. J gave up 4 bases and V 5 bases, and 5 bases lay outside the gene matches. The CDR3 is 14 residues long. This clone was detected only once. The assay was immunoSEQ multiplex PCR, and TCRdb's table has in-frame clones only and misses some. This sample has 40,000 or so clones, with 80% to 90% found just once. The TCR comes from a human donor with melanoma. V gene TRBV6-1 combines with J gene TRBJ1-5, with 7 positions matching TRBD1. The material was CD8+ T cells sorted from blood (inferred from file names), obtained from a patient given nivolumab and ipilimumab in sequence. The DNA of the CDR3 is TGTGCCAGCAGTTTCCTACAGGGGAATCAGCCCCAGCATTTT. This gives the protein CASSFLQGNQPQHF.